This T cell receptor (beta chain) was identified in a study of vaccination and CD4 T cells after COVID-19. Study as a whole: Overlapping SARS-CoV-2, HCoV-NL63, HCoV-OC43 and HCoV-229E spike peptides were used to stimulate cells. Control cultures were given a CEFX pool, an HIV-1 Nef pool, or no peptide.

Looked up from germline, CDR1 is ENHRY and CDR2 is SYGVKD. V was cut by 5 bases and J by 4 bases, with 21 bases left in between. This CDR3 spans 16 amino acids. This clonotype was counted between two and nine times. Its specificity is unknown. Study outcomes and limitations: Convalescent patients showed a median 86.3% of reactive clones that were seen only post-vaccination. A comparatively limited set of convalescent patients was examined, with no early post-infection timepoints.

Treatment of the sample: roughly ten-day PBMC culture with coronavirus spike peptide pools or control peptides (ViraFEST assay). One should note that the unexposed donor's CD4+ T cells were collected before the COVID-19 pandemic (2011-2018). Researchers used the Oncomine TCR Beta short-read assay to sequence DNA from cultured CD4+ T cells. TCRdb called the PCR reads again in MiXCR, with one record for every CDR3 protein. The table has thousands of distinct CDR3 sequences, 25% to 30% seen once. J is TRBJ2-7 and V is TRBV10-3, with D possibly matching TRBD2 (7 bases). The sequence came from a human donor in good health. The specimen sequenced was CD4+ T cells from blood, cultured in vitro. CDR3 region: CAISHPGEGSRYEQYF. Written as DNA, the CDR3 is TGTGCCATCAGTCACCCAGGGGAGGGGTCTCGGTACGAGCAGTACTTC.